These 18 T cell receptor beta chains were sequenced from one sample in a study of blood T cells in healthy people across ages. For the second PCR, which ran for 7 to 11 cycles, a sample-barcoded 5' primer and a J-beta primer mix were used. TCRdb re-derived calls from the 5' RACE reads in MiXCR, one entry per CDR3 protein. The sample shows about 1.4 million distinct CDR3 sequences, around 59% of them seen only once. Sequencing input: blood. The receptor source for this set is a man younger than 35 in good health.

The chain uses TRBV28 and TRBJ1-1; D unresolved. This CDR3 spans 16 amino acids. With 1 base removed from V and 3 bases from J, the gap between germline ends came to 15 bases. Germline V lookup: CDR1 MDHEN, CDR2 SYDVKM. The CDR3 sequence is CASSLFPGRLHTEAFF. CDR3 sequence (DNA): TGTGCCAGCAGTTTATTTCCTGGGCGGCTACACACTGAAGCTTTCTTT.

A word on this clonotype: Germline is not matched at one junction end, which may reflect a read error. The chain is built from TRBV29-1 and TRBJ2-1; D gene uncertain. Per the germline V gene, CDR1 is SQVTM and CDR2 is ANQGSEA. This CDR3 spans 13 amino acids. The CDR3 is CCVLLLSYNEQFF. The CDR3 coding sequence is TGCTGCGTTCTGCTCCTCTCCTACAATGAGCAGTTCTTC.

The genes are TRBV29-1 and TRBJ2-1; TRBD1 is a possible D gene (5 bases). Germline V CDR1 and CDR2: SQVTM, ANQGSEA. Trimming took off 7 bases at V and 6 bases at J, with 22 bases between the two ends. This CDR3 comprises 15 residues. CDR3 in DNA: TGCAGCGCGCGAAGAACAGGATTCGAACGCAATGAGCAGTTCTTC. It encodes CSARRTGFERNEQFF.

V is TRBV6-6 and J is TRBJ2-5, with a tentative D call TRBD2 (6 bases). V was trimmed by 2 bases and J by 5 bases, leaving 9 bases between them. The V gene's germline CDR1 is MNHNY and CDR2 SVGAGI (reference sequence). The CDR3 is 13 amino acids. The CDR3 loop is CASSYGGMETQYF. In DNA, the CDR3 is TGTGCCAGCAGTTACGGCGGGATGGAGACCCAGTACTTC.

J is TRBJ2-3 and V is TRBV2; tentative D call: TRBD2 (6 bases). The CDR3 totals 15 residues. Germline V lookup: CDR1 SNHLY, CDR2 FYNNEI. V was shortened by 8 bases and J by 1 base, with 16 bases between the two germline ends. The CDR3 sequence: CASARGRGGTDTQYF. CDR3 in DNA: TGTGCCAGCGCCCGGGGCCGCGGGGGCACAGATACGCAGTATTTT.

The CDR3 bases are TGTGCCAGCAGTTACTCGAGGGACTCTGGGGCCAACGTCCTGACTTTC. Amino acid sequence: CASSYSRDSGANVLTF. The chain employs TRBV6-2 or TRBV6-3 and TRBJ2-6, with D perhaps matching TRBD2 (5 bases). CDR1 and CDR2 from the germline V gene are MNHEY and SVGEGT. CDR3 size: 16 residues. Trimming shortened V by 0 bases and J by 0 bases, and 6 bases separated the two germline ends.

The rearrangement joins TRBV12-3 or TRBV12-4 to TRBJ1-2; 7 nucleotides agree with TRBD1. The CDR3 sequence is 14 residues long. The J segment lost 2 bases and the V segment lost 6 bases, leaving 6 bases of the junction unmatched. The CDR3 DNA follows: TGTGCCAGCAGCCTACGACAGGGAAACTATGGCTACACCTTC. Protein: CASSLRQGNYGYTF.

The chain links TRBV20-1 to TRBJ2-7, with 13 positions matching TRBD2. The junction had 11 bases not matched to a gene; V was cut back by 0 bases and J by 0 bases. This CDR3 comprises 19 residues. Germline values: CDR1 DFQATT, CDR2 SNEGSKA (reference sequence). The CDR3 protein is CSARDRKGLAGSFSYEQYF. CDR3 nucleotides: TGCAGTGCTAGAGATCGGAAGGGACTAGCGGGGTCCTTCTCCTACGAGCAGTACTTC.

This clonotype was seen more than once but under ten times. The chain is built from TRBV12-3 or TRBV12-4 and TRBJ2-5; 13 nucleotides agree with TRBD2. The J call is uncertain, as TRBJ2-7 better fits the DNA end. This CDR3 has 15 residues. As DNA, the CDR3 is TGTGCCAGCAGTTTTCGGACTAGCGGGGGATACGAGCAGTACTTC. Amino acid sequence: CASSFRTSGGYEQYF.

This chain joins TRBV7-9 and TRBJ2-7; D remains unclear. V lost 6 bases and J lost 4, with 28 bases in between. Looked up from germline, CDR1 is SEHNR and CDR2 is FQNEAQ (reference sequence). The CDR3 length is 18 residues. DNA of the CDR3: TGTGCCAGCAGTTTCCTATGGGGATCTCCGGTACTCGCATACGAGCAGTACTTC. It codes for CASSFLWGSPVLAYEQYF.

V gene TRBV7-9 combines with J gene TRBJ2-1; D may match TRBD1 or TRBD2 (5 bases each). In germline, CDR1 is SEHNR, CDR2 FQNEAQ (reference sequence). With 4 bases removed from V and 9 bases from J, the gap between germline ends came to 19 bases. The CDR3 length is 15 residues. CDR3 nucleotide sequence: TGTGCCAGCAGCTCCCGGGACCCCGGGTTAGCTGAGCAGTTCTTC. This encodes CASSSRDPGLAEQFF.

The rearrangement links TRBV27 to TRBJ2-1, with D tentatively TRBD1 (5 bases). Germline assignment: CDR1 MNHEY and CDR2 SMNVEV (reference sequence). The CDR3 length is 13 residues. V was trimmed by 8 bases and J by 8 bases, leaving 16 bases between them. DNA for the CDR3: TGTGCCAGCTGGGGCAGTGGTAGGGATGAGCAGTTCTTC. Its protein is CASWGSGRDEQFF.

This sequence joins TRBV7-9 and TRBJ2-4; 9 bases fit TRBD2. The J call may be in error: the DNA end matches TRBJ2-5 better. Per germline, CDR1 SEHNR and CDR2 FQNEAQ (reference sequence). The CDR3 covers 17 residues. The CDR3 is CASSPPAIAGDWETQYF. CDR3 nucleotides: TGTGCCAGCAGCCCCCCGGCGATAGCGGGAGACTGGGAGACCCAGTACTTC.

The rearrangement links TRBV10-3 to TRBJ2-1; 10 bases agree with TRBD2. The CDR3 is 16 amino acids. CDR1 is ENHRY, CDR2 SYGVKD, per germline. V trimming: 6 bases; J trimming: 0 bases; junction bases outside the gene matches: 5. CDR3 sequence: CAISGAGGDSYNEQFF. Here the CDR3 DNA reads TGTGCCATCAGCGGAGCGGGGGGGGACTCCTACAATGAGCAGTTCTTC.

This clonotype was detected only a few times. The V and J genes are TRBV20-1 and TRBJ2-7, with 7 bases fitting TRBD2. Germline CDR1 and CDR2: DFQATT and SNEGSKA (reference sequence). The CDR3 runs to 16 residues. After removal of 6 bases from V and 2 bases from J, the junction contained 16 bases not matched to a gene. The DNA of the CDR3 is TGCAGTGCCCGTCCGATAGGAGCGGGGACCGCCTACGAGCAGTACTTC. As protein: CSARPIGAGTAYEQYF.

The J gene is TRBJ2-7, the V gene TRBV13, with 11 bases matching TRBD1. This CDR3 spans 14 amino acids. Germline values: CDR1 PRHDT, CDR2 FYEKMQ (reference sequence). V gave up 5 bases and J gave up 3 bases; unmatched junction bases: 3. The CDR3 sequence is CASSGQGANYEQYF. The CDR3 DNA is TGTGCCAGCAGCGGACAGGGGGCAAACTACGAGCAGTACTTC.

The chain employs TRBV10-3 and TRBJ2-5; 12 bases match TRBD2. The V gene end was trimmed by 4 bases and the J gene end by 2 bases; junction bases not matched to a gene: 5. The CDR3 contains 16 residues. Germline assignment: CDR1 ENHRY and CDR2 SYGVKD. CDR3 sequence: CAISVRTSGTQETQYF. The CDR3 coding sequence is TGTGCCATCAGTGTTAGGACTAGCGGGACACAAGAGACCCAGTACTTC.

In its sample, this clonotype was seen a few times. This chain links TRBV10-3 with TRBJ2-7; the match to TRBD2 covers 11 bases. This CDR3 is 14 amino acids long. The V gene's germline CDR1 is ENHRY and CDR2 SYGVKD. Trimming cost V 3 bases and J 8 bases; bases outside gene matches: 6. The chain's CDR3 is CAISELAGVAQQYF. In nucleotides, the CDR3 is TGTGCCATCAGTGAACTAGCGGGAGTAGCACAGCAGTACTTC.